Below are 32 T cell receptor beta chains sequenced from a single sample in a study of T cell responses to AZD1222 COVID-19 vaccine. Data came from immunoSEQ multiplex PCR; TCRdb stores just in-frame clones and leaves some out. This sample has 170,000 or so clones, with 90% found just once. Sequences were derived from peripheral blood, sampled on day 0 of AZD1222 vaccination. Receptor source: an adult in good health.

The V call is TRBV3-1 (or the pseudogene TRBV3-2), the J call TRBJ2-5, with D hard to call. Trimming took 4 bases from V and 4 from J, leaving 10 bases between them. The length of the CDR3 is 13 residues. Per the germline V gene, CDR1 is LGHDT and CDR2 is YNNKEL (reference sequence). The CDR3: CASSPEARETQYF. The CDR3 DNA reads as TGTGCCAGCAGCCCTGAGGCAAGAGAGACCCAGTACTTC.

On this clone itself: The sample has other DNA sequences that encode this CDR3 too. The V and J genes are TRBV12-3 or TRBV12-4 and TRBJ1-3; D is ambiguous. This CDR3 has 10 amino acids. The CDR3 is CASRGNTIYF. In DNA, the CDR3 is TGTGCTAGCCGTGGAAACACCATATATTTT.

V and J are TRBV29-1 and TRBJ1-2; D is undetermined. V lost 3 bases to trimming and J lost 4 bases, with 6 bases between them. The CDR3 has 11 residues. In germline, CDR1 is SQVTM, CDR2 ANQGSEA. The CDR3 loop is CSVESGYGYTF. CDR3 nucleotides: TGCAGCGTTGAGTCGGGCTATGGCTACACCTTC.

The gene calls are TRBV13 and TRBJ2-5; D might be TRBD2 (5 bases). The CDR3 covers 13 residues. Per germline, CDR1 PRHDT and CDR2 FYEKMQ (reference sequence). V lost 10 bases and J 3 bases, leaving 15 bases between the germline ends. In DNA, the CDR3 is TGTGCCACCCTCACCCGGGGAAAAGAGACCCAGTACTTC. This translates into CATLTRGKETQYF. The whole variable domain, remainder taken from reference TRBV13 and TRBJ2-5, is AAGVIQSPRHLIKEKRETATLKCYPIPRHDTVYWYQQGPGQDPQFLISFYEKMQSDKGSIPDRFSAQQFSDYHSELNMSSLELGDSALYFCATLTRGKETQYFGPGTRLLVL.

The chain combines TRBV9 with TRBJ2-7, with 11 bases lining up with TRBD2. CDR3 size: 14 residues. V shed 3 bases, J shed 4 bases, and the junction held 3 bases outside the gene matches. The germline CDR1 and CDR2 sequences are SGDLS and YYNGEE. CDR3 sequence reads: CASSAGLAEYEQYF. CDR3 sequence (DNA): TGTGCCAGCAGCGCGGGACTAGCGGAATACGAGCAGTACTTC.

The rearrangement links TRBV5-1 to TRBJ1-3, with 11 bases aligning to TRBD1. CDR3 length: 16 amino acids. Germline V lookup: CDR1 SGHRS, CDR2 YFSETQ. Unmatched junction bases numbered 3, after V lost 4 bases and J lost 0 bases. The CDR3 reads CASSRTGGNSGNTIYF. The CDR3 nucleotides are TGCGCCAGCAGCAGGACAGGGGGCAACTCTGGAAACACCATATATTTT.

V usage is TRBV29-1 and J usage is TRBJ1-1, with 7 bases fitting TRBD1. Germline V gives CDR1 SQVTM, CDR2 ANQGSEA. J gave up 4 bases and V 7 bases, and 3 bases lay outside the gene matches. CDR3 length: 11 residues. CDR3 nucleotide sequence: TGCAGCGGACAGGGTATCACTGAAGCTTTCTTT. Protein product: CSGQGITEAFF.

The V and J genes are TRBV27 and TRBJ1-2; no firm D call. Trimming pared 4 bases from V and 6 bases from J, leaving 21 bases between. The CDR3 loop spans 16 amino acids. Germline V gene lookup returns CDR1 MNHEY and CDR2 SMNVEV (reference sequence). The CDR3 is CASSSSKTSPMDGYTF. The CDR3 coding sequence is TGTGCCAGCAGTTCCTCGAAGACGAGCCCAATGGATGGCTACACCTTC.

To note about this clone: The junction differs from germline at one of its ends, possibly a read error. The gene calls are TRBV5-1 and TRBJ2-7, with 16 bases that match TRBD2. Per germline, CDR1 SGHRS and CDR2 YFSETQ. This CDR3 spans 14 amino acids. The CDR3 here is CASSLAGTSGGADF. The CDR3 DNA follows: TGCGCCAGCAGCTTGGCTGGGACTAGCGGGGGGGCGGACTTC.

The rearrangement links TRBV6-5 to TRBJ2-1; a possible D gene is TRBD1 (7 bases). In germline, CDR1 is MNHEY, CDR2 SVGAGI. The CDR3 length is 15 residues. The V and J ends lost 0 bases and 8 bases respectively, with 14 bases between them. CDR3 amino acids: CASSYSEEGADEQFF. The CDR3 coding sequence is TGTGCCAGCAGTTACTCGGAGGAGGGGGCGGATGAGCAGTTCTTC.

The V call is TRBV4-2, the J call TRBJ2-2; tentative D call: TRBD2 (6 bases). The V end was cut by 0 bases, the J end by 6 bases, with 11 bases between. There are 15 residues in the CDR3. Germline V gene sequence: CDR1 LGHNA, CDR2 YNFKEQ. CDR3 sequence reads: CASSQEAWEAGELFF. CDR3 bases: TGTGCCAGCAGCCAAGAGGCTTGGGAGGCCGGGGAGCTGTTTTTT.

The chain employs TRBV10-3 and TRBJ1-1, with 7 bases matching TRBD1. The germline V gene encodes CDR1 ENHRY and CDR2 SYGVKD. Trimming removed 8 bases from V and 1 base from J; junction bases left unmatched: 13. This CDR3 comprises 16 residues. In DNA, the CDR3 is TGTGCCATCGGATCGGGGCCTTCAGGGGGGAACACTGAAGCTTTCTTT. This encodes CAIGSGPSGGNTEAFF.

This clone was seen only once. The rearrangement uses TRBV6-5 and TRBJ1-5, with a possible D match to TRBD1 (5 bases). Trimming cost V 6 bases and J 11 bases, with 17 bases left between them. Germline-derived CDR1 and CDR2 are MNHEY and SVGAGI. This CDR3 has 13 residues. The DNA for the CDR3 is TGTGCCAGCAGCCCCGAACAGGCAATAGCCCAGCATTTT. This translates into CASSPEQAIAQHF.

The J gene is TRBJ1-4, the V gene TRBV14; D is uncertain. Germline lookup yields CDR1 SGHDN and CDR2 FVKESK. The germline V and J ends were trimmed by 3 bases and 8 bases, with 13 bases remaining between them. The CDR3 is 14 residues long. For the CDR3, the DNA is TGTGCCAGCAGCCATTGGCCCATGGGCGAAAAACTGTTTTTT. It encodes CASSHWPMGEKLFF.

The V call is TRBV27, the J call TRBJ1-5, with 9 bases aligning to TRBD1. V lost 5 bases, J lost 1 base, and 3 bases stayed unmatched. Germline V gene lookup returns CDR1 MNHEY and CDR2 SMNVEV (reference sequence). This CDR3 has 15 residues. CDR3 in DNA: TGTGCCAGCAGTAGGACAGGGGAGAGCAATCAGCCCCAGCATTTT. Translation: CASSRTGESNQPQHF.

The chain carries TRBV3-1 (or the pseudogene TRBV3-2) and TRBJ2-3; D is undetermined. The V end was cut by 4 bases, the J end by 1 base, with 6 bases between. The CDR3 consists of 13 residues. Germline loops: CDR1 LGHDT, CDR2 YNNKEL (reference sequence). The CDR3 region is CASSLRGTDTQYF. The CDR3 nucleotides read TGTGCCAGCAGCCTCCGCGGCACAGATACGCAGTATTTT.

The rearrangement links TRBV18 to TRBJ1-5; D ambiguous. Germline CDR1 reads KGHSH; CDR2 reads LQKENI. The length of the CDR3 is 13 residues. V dropped 6 bases and J dropped 5 bases, with 11 bases sitting between them. The CDR3 region is CASSPGLDQPQHF. CDR3 sequence (DNA): TGTGCCAGCTCCCCTGGGTTAGATCAGCCCCAGCATTTT. The full variable domain, completed using reference TRBV18 and TRBJ1-5, is NAGVMQNPRHLVRRRGQEARLRCSPMKGHSHVYWYRQLPEEGLKFMVYLQKENIIDESGMPKERFSAEFPKEGPSILRIQQVVRGDSAAYFCASSPGLDQPQHFGDGTRLSIL.

The chain couples TRBV3-1 (or the pseudogene TRBV3-2) to TRBJ2-1; the D is unclear. This CDR3 contains 15 residues. The germline gives CDR1 LGHDT, CDR2 YNNKEL (reference sequence). V lost 4 bases to trimming and J lost 4 bases, with 14 bases between them. The CDR3 DNA reads TGTGCCAGCAGCCTACTGGGAAATCAGTACAATGAGCAGTTCTTC. It is translated as CASSLLGNQYNEQFF.

This chain links TRBV6-2 or TRBV6-3 with TRBJ2-5, with D perhaps being TRBD1 or TRBD2 (5 bases each). The germline CDR1 and CDR2 sequences are MNHEY and SVGEGT. Trimming took 7 bases from V and 2 from J, leaving 17 bases between them. The CDR3 is 15 amino acids. CDR3 amino acids: CASTPLWDLQETQYF. CDR3 nucleotide sequence: TGTGCCAGCACCCCCCTTTGGGACCTGCAAGAGACCCAGTACTTC.

This CDR3 is CASSPRNNSPLHF. The DNA for the CDR3 is TGTGCCAGCAGTCCCCGGAATAATTCACCCCTCCACTTT. The V call is TRBV6-5, the J call TRBJ1-6; the D is unclear. The CDR3 extends over 13 amino acids. Trimming took off 5 bases at V and 5 bases at J, with 7 bases between the two ends. CDR1 and CDR2 from the germline V gene are MNHEY and SVGAGI.

The rearrangement links TRBV5-1 to TRBJ2-1; a possible D gene is TRBD2 (6 bases). The V gene's germline CDR1 is SGHRS and CDR2 YFSETQ. The V end was cut by 0 bases, the J end by 0 bases, with 16 bases between. This CDR3 has 18 residues. The CDR3 sequence: CASSLGGTSGYSYNEQFF. In DNA, the CDR3 is TGCGCCAGCAGCTTGGGGGGGACTTCGGGGTACTCCTACAATGAGCAGTTCTTC.

V and J are TRBV4-3 and TRBJ2-1; 8 bases align to TRBD2. The CDR3 extends over 16 amino acids. Germline CDR1 reads LGHNA; CDR2 reads YSLEER. V shed 3 bases, J shed 8 bases, and the junction held 12 bases outside the gene matches. The CDR3, as DNA: TGCGCCAGCAGCCAGGACCTAAGCGGGGGTAGGTATGAGCAGTTCTTC. It codes for CASSQDLSGGRYEQFF.

This clone was recorded only once. This chain uses TRBV2 with TRBJ1-5; 7 positions agree with TRBD1. J was trimmed by 16 bases and V by 4 bases; bases with no gene match: 7. CDR3 length: 11 residues. Germline CDR1 and CDR2: SNHLY and FYNNEI. CDR3 DNA: TGTGCCAGCAGTGGCGACAGGGCCCCCCATTTT. Encoded protein: CASSGDRAPHF.

The V and J genes are TRBV6-2 or TRBV6-3 and TRBJ2-1; 9 nucleotides align to TRBD1. V gave up 5 bases and J gave up 6 bases; unmatched junction bases: 11. Per the germline V gene, CDR1 is MNHEY and CDR2 is SVGEGT. The CDR3 loop spans 16 amino acids. The CDR3: CASSPPGTGFGNEQFF. CDR3 bases: TGTGCCAGCAGTCCGCCAGGGACAGGGTTTGGCAATGAGCAGTTCTTC.

The chain combines TRBV13 with TRBJ2-3, with a possible D match to TRBD1 (7 bases). V dropped 0 bases and J dropped 4 bases, with 14 bases sitting between them. The CDR3 has 16 residues. The V gene's germline CDR1 is PRHDT and CDR2 FYEKMQ (reference sequence). CDR3 nucleotides: TGTGCCAGCAGCTTAGGGGACAGGCGCGGGGCAGATACGCAGTATTTT. Amino acid sequence: CASSLGDRRGADTQYF.

The rearrangement joins TRBV7-9 to TRBJ1-1; D gene uncertain. The V and J ends lost 0 bases and 5 bases respectively, with 10 bases between them. Germline values: CDR1 SEHNR, CDR2 FQNEAQ (reference sequence). The CDR3 spans 14 residues. The CDR3 DNA follows: TGTGCCAGCAGCTTAGCCGCTGTGGGGACTGAAGCTTTCTTT. The encoded protein is CASSLAAVGTEAFF.

This clone was picked up a small number of times. The chain couples TRBV5-6 to TRBJ1-1; D might be TRBD1 (5 bases). Trimming left V 3 bases short and J 0 bases short, with 9 bases between. The length of the CDR3 is 14 residues. CDR1 and CDR2 from the germline V gene are SGHDT and YYEEEE. The CDR3 DNA reads as TGTGCCAGCAGCTGGGGCCGGATGAACACTGAAGCTTTCTTT. As protein: CASSWGRMNTEAFF.

The chain carries TRBV10-3 and TRBJ2-1, with D uncertain. Germline lookup yields CDR1 ENHRY and CDR2 SYGVKD. The ends were cut back, 0 bases at V and 6 bases at J, with 6 bases in the middle. There are 13 residues in the CDR3. The CDR3 here is CAISESSGNEQFF. The CDR3 nucleotides are TGTGCCATCAGTGAGTCCAGTGGCAATGAGCAGTTCTTC.

V and J are TRBV30 and TRBJ1-3; 9 bases are a match to TRBD1. This CDR3 has 15 residues. Germline V gene lookup returns CDR1 GTSNPN and CDR2 SVGIG (reference sequence). V lost 2 bases and J lost 1; bases outside the gene matches: 3. Here the CDR3 DNA reads TGTGCCTGGAGTCGGGACAGGGTATCTGGAAACACCATATATTTT. This encodes CAWSRDRVSGNTIYF.

The chain carries TRBV7-9 and TRBJ1-5; 8 bases agree with TRBD1. CDR1 and CDR2 from the germline V gene are SEHNR and FQNEAQ (reference sequence). The length of the CDR3 is 14 residues. With 4 bases clipped from V and 5 bases from J, the junction kept 4 bases outside the gene matches. For the CDR3, the DNA is TGTGCCAGCAGCTCCGACAGGGGCTATCAGCCCCAGCATTTT. This encodes CASSSDRGYQPQHF.

The chain combines TRBV4-1 with TRBJ1-1, with D perhaps matching TRBD1 (6 bases). The germline V gene has CDR1 MGHRA and CDR2 YSYEKL. Trimming cost V 4 bases and J 3 bases, with 12 bases left between them. There are 14 residues in the CDR3. The CDR3 DNA reads TGCGCCAGCAGCCCCCGGGAGGGGGACACTGAAGCTTTCTTT. Its translation: CASSPREGDTEAFF.

J is TRBJ2-1 and V is TRBV5-4; 8 nucleotides line up with TRBD2. Germline trimming cut 4 bases from V and 0 bases from J; bases unmatched to any gene: 6. This CDR3 region has 16 residues. Germline values: CDR1 SGHNT, CDR2 YYREEE (reference sequence). CDR3 nucleotides: TGTGCCAGCAGCCCTACTAGCGGAAGCTCCTACAATGAGCAGTTCTTC. The encoded protein is CASSPTSGSSYNEQFF. Full variable domain (remainder filled in from reference TRBV5-4 and TRBJ2-1): ETGVTQSPTHLIKTRGQQVTLRCSSQSGHNTVSWYQQALGQGPQFIFQYYREEENGRGNFPPRFSGLQFPNYSSELNVNALELDDSALYLCASSPTSGSSYNEQFFGPGTRLTVL.